Following are 17 T cell receptor beta chains from one sample sequenced in a study of T-cell memory formation after mild COVID-19. Via MiXCR, TCRdb re-called the 5' RACE reads, giving one row per CDR3 protein. In the table there are under 300,000 distinct CDR3 sequences, roughly 15% of which are singletons. The sequenced sample was PBMCs or a T cell subset sorted from them (not recorded which). The receptors shown here come from a man aged 18-30 years who had mild COVID-19 (a few samples of this study predate the infection). Cell type and time point are not known.

The V gene is TRBV19, the J gene TRBJ2-4, with a weak D call TRBD2 (6 bases). Trimming shortened V by 5 bases and J by 7 bases, and 12 bases separated the two germline ends. This CDR3 has 13 residues. Per germline, CDR1 LNHDA and CDR2 SQIVND (reference sequence). CDR3 amino acids: CASSGTLLNIQYF. CDR3 in DNA: TGTGCCAGTAGTGGGACTCTTCTGAACATTCAGTACTTC.

The chain joins TRBV7-2 to TRBJ1-1, with 8 positions matching TRBD1. Trimming took 7 bases from V and 6 from J; bases not matched to a gene: 10. The length of the CDR3 is 14 residues. Germline values: CDR1 SGHTA, CDR2 FQGNSA. The CDR3 reads CASTHGQGRAEAFF. The CDR3 DNA sequence: TGTGCCAGCACCCACGGACAGGGAAGGGCTGAAGCTTTCTTT.

This clonotype was detected only a few times. The chain recombines TRBV12-5 with TRBJ2-1, with D unclear. The CDR3 totals 12 residues. V was clipped by 2 bases and J by 9 bases, with 8 bases between them. Germline values: CDR1 LGHNT, CDR2 FRNRAP. The CDR3 region is CASGLLPSEQFF. DNA for the CDR3: TGTGCTAGTGGTTTGCTCCCGAGTGAGCAGTTCTTC.

At least ten counts were recorded for this clonotype. The chain carries TRBV5-1 and TRBJ2-1, with D unresolved. Per germline, CDR1 SGHRS and CDR2 YFSETQ. The CDR3 length is 16 residues. Trimming shortened V by 1 base and J by 0 bases, and 11 bases separated the two germline ends. The CDR3: CASSLYSTSSYNEQFF. The CDR3 DNA reads as TGCGCCAGCAGCTTGTACAGCACCAGCTCCTACAATGAGCAGTTCTTC.

This chain joins TRBV5-1 and TRBJ1-4, with a tentative D call TRBD1 (6 bases). Germline lookup yields CDR1 SGHRS and CDR2 YFSETQ. The V gene lost 5 bases and the J gene lost 8 bases, with 16 bases spanning the gap. The CDR3 is 14 amino acids. CDR3 residues: CASRIGQGNEKLFF. In nucleotides, the CDR3 is TGCGCCAGCAGGATCGGGCAGGGGAACGAAAAACTGTTTTTT.

There are a few counts of this clonotype. J is TRBJ2-7 and V is TRBV6-6; no clear D. Trimming removed 0 bases at V and 0 bases at J, with 6 bases between. CDR1 is MNHNY, CDR2 SVGAGI, per germline (reference sequence). This CDR3 contains 14 residues. CDR3 sequence: CASSYSTNSYEQYV. As DNA, the CDR3 is TGTGCCAGCAGTTACTCGACAAACTCCTACGAGCAGTACGTC.

The chain carries TRBV5-1 and TRBJ1-4; D is perhaps TRBD1 (5 bases). The length of the CDR3 is 18 residues. V was pared by 0 bases and J by 4 bases, with 19 bases between. CDR1 is SGHRS and CDR2 is YFSETQ in the germline V gene. CDR3 in DNA: TGCGCCAGCAGCTTGGTCCCGTCTTCCAGGGTTAATAATGAAAAACTGTTTTTT. It translates to CASSLVPSSRVNNEKLFF.

In its sample, this clonotype was seen many times. This sequence joins TRBV18 and TRBJ2-7, with TRBD2 matching 11 bases. The CDR3 contains 15 residues. V trimming: 6 bases; J trimming: 2 bases; junction bases outside the gene matches: 6. Germline assignment: CDR1 KGHSH and CDR2 LQKENI. This CDR3 is CASSPPGLAAYEQYF. CDR3 coding DNA: TGTGCCAGCTCGCCCCCGGGACTAGCGGCCTACGAGCAGTACTTC.

This clonotype has only a few counts. The chain employs TRBV5-1 and TRBJ2-5, with D possibly TRBD1 on 8 matching bases. The CDR3 covers 15 residues. Germline assignment: CDR1 SGHRS and CDR2 YFSETQ. The V gene lost 6 bases and the J gene lost 2 bases, with 17 bases spanning the gap. The CDR3 DNA sequence: TGCGCCAGCAACCTACAGGGGGGGATGCAAGAGACCCAGTACTTC. As protein: CASNLQGGMQETQYF.

This clonotype was picked up a small number of times. The gene calls are TRBV4-2 and TRBJ1-2; D is uncertain. V was pared by 1 base and J by 8 bases, with 20 bases between. This CDR3 comprises 16 residues. Germline CDR1 LGHNA, CDR2 YNFKEQ. CDR3 in amino acids: CASSQGGEGKGDGYTF. CDR3 sequence (DNA): TGTGCCAGCAGCCAAGGGGGAGAGGGAAAAGGAGACGGCTACACCTTC.

This CDR3 reads CASSPAGRETQYF. The CDR3 DNA sequence: TGTGCCAGTAGCCCGGCAGGACGGGAGACCCAGTACTTC. The V gene is TRBV19, the J gene TRBJ2-5; D not certain. Deletions cut 6 bases from V and 5 bases from J, with 13 bases between. Per the germline V gene, CDR1 is LNHDA and CDR2 is SQIVND (reference sequence). CDR3 size: 13 residues.

DNA of the CDR3: TGTGCCAGCAGCTTATTTGCGGGGCCTAGCACAGATACGCAGTATTTT. Translation: CASSLFAGPSTDTQYF. The rearrangement uses TRBV7-2 and TRBJ2-3, with D perhaps matching TRBD2 (6 bases). This CDR3 is 16 amino acids long. V was trimmed by 2 bases and J by 0 bases, leaving 12 bases between them. Germline CDR1 is SGHTA and CDR2 is FQGNSA.

The chain recombines TRBV7-2 with TRBJ2-2, with D perhaps TRBD2 (5 bases). Trimming removed 2 bases from V and 6 bases from J, with 10 bases in between. Germline CDR1 and CDR2: SGHTA and FQGNSA. The CDR3 extends over 14 amino acids. CDR3 region: CASSLTLGAGELFF. DNA of the CDR3: TGTGCCAGCAGCTTAACGTTGGGAGCCGGGGAGCTGTTTTTT.

This clonotype was recorded many times. J is TRBJ1-1 and V is TRBV7-3; 8 bases match TRBD1. This CDR3 has 13 residues. After removal of 5 bases from V and 9 bases from J, the junction contained 8 bases not matched to a gene. CDR1 SGHTA and CDR2 FQGTGA come from the germline V gene. CDR3 DNA: TGTGCCAGCAGCCTAGGGACAGGCGGAAAAGCTTTCTTT. It specifies CASSLGTGGKAFF.

The chain is built from TRBV6-2 or TRBV6-3 and TRBJ2-1, with TRBD2 identical over 8 bases. CDR1 is MNHEY, CDR2 SVGEGT, per germline. This CDR3 has 21 residues. V lost 6 bases to trimming and J lost 4 bases; unmatched junction nucleotides: 26. The CDR3 coding sequence is TGTGCCAGCAGCCCCATCCTATTACGGGCCGGGGGGGCCTCGCAATACAATGAGCAGTTCTTC. Translated, it gives CASSPILLRAGGASQYNEQFF.

The CDR3 coding sequence is TGTGCCAGCAGTTTACTAGCGGGGGGGCGGCAAGAGACCCAGTACTTC. The encoded protein is CASSLLAGGRQETQYF. The chain recombines TRBV11-2 with TRBJ2-5, with 13 positions matching TRBD2. Germline V CDR1 and CDR2: SGHAT, FQNNGV. The V and J ends lost 6 bases and 2 bases, in that order; junction bases with no gene match: 6. CDR3 length equals 16 residues.

This clonotype has a handful of counts. V usage is TRBV5-1 and J usage is TRBJ2-2; TRBD1 matches at 11 bases. This CDR3 spans 15 amino acids. The germline V gene has CDR1 SGHRS and CDR2 YFSETQ. The J segment lost 6 bases and the V segment lost 4 bases, leaving 5 bases of the junction unmatched. The CDR3 here is CASSARTGGAGELFF. CDR3 sequence (DNA): TGCGCCAGCAGCGCCCGGACAGGGGGCGCCGGGGAGCTGTTTTTT.